This TCR beta chain was profiled in a study of response to subunit inactivated influenza vaccine. Notes on the study in general: The authors suggested that few new T cells are recruited per seasonal influenza vaccination.

In its sample, this clonotype was seen many times. Its antigen is still unknown. Via MiXCR, TCRdb re-called the RT-PCR reads, giving one row per CDR3 protein. The repertoire holds more than 400,000 distinct CDR3 sequences, with 6% to 9% as singletons. The CDR3 is 15 residues long. CDR1 is DFQATT, CDR2 SNEGSKA, per germline (reference sequence). V shed 2 bases, J shed 3 bases, and the junction held 7 bases outside the gene matches. The material was PBMCs from blood, obtained roughly 24 months after vaccination. This receptor was taken from a man aged 50 to 69 who received an inactivated influenza vaccine. This chain uses TRBV20-1 with TRBJ2-7; 10 nucleotides agree with TRBD1. CDR3 coding DNA: TGCAGTGCTAGAAATCGACAGGGGGCTAGCTACGAGCAGTACTTC. This encodes CSARNRQGASYEQYF.